This T cell receptor beta chain was recovered during a study of blood T cell repertoires in COVID-19. The wider study: Acute-phase and convalescent COVID-19 samples originated in the United States, Italy and Spain.

The V and J ends lost 5 bases and 12 bases respectively, with 20 bases between them. Germline V gene sequence: CDR1 KGHSH, CDR2 LQKENI. This CDR3 region has 14 residues. The authors' processing: Quantification of nucleated cells was approximated via reference gene primer amplification. TCRdb's copy holds only in-frame clones and misses some; the assay was immunoSEQ multiplex PCR. D and trimming were read from the DNA, whereas the V and J calls and clone size are those reported in that table. The sample lists about 190,000 clones, under 85% occurring once. The receptor was derived from a woman between 35 and 50 years old with acute or convalescent COVID-19. V and J are TRBV18 and TRBJ2-1; D may be TRBD1 (6 bases). Sequenced input: peripheral blood. CDR3 nucleotide sequence: TGTGCCAGCTCAACGGGACACCCCCCCTCAGGGCAGTTCTTC. This gives the protein CASSTGHPPSGQFF.